These T cell receptor beta chains were read from a single sample in a study of CD8 T cells in ankylosing spondylitis. TCRdb analysed the 5' RACE reads with MiXCR anew, one entry per CDR3 protein. This repertoire shows around 150,000 distinct CDR3 sequences, approximately 32% found once; its top ten account for 6%. Sample: synovial fluid, either unsorted or a sorted T cell fraction (not recorded which). These receptors came from a male donor with ankylosing spondylitis. CDR3s include the opening cysteine and the closing phenylalanine or tryptophan. Fields, in order: J gene, V gene, clone size, D gene, CDR3 DNA, CDR3 protein. The D gene is left open where the match is weak. Not every row has a clone size; where given, it reads once, few, many or a size class.

J: TRBJ1-3; V: TRBV20-1; size: -; D: -; DNA: TGCAGTGCGTCAACAGGCTACGGAAACACCATATATTTT; CDR3: CSASTGYGNTIYF
J: TRBJ1-4; V: TRBV7-9; size: -; D: TRBD1; DNA: TGTGCCAGCAGCCTGGGACAGCAAAATGAAAAACTGTTTTTT; CDR3: CASSLGQQNEKLFF
J: TRBJ2-7; V: TRBV20-1; size: -; D: -; DNA: TGCAGTGCTAGCCCCGGAAGGGGCGAGCAGTACTTC; CDR3: CSASPGRGEQYF
J: TRBJ2-1; V: TRBV11-2; size: -; D: -; DNA: TGTGCCAGCAGCTTATCCGCCAGCGGTTCCTACAATGAGCAGTTCTTC; CDR3: CASSLSASGSYNEQFF
J: TRBJ1-6; V: TRBV7-2; size: -; D: -; DNA: TGTGCCAGCAGCTTGGACAGTGTCTCCTATAATTCACCCCTCCACTTT; CDR3: CASSLDSVSYNSPLHF
J: TRBJ2-5; V: TRBV30; size: few; D: -; DNA: TGTGCCTGGAGTGAGTGGGGGCAAGAGACCCAGTACTTC; CDR3: CAWSEWGQETQYF
J: TRBJ1-2; V: TRBV11-2; size: -; D: -; DNA: TGTGCCAGCAGCGAGGGGGGACGGCCTAGTCGGGGCTACACCTTC; CDR3: CASSEGGRPSRGYTF
J: TRBJ1-2; V: TRBV12-3/TRBV12-4; size: -; D: -; DNA: TGTGCCAGCACCACGGGGAGTTATGGCTACACCTTC; CDR3: CASTTGSYGYTF
J: TRBJ2-7; V: TRBV19; size: -; D: -; DNA: TGTGCCAGTAGTACTTCAGCGGCTAAAGTCTACGAGCAGTACTTC; CDR3: CASSTSAAKVYEQYF
J: TRBJ2-2; V: TRBV20-1; size: -; D: -; DNA: TGCAGTGCCCGGACTGGATTGGGGAACACCGGGGAGCTGTTTTTT; CDR3: CSARTGLGNTGELFF
J: TRBJ2-3; V: TRBV20-1; size: -; D: -; DNA: TGCAGTACGCGCCCGGGGGCAGATACGCAGTATTTT; CDR3: CSTRPGADTQYF
J: TRBJ2-3; V: TRBV30; size: -; D: TRBD1; DNA: TGTGCCTTGGACAGGAGGACAGATACGCAGTATTTT; CDR3: CALDRRTDTQYF
J: TRBJ2-7; V: TRBV4-2; size: few; D: TRBD1; DNA: TGTGCCAGCAGCCAAGCCCACTCCAACTGGGGTCAGGGGGCTTTGGTGGAGCAGTACTTC; CDR3: CASSQAHSNWGQGALVEQYF
J: TRBJ2-1; V: TRBV18; size: -; D: -; DNA: TGTGCCAGCTCAATCAACGAGCCCTCCTACAATGAGCAGTTCTTC; CDR3: CASSINEPSYNEQFF